This T cell receptor (beta chain) was documented in a study of cytomegalovirus exposure and HLA in healthy donors. Study findings and constraints: Associated with cytomegalovirus, according to the listing, were around 170 TCR beta chains.

This donor's CMV serostatus went unrecorded. J gave up 8 bases and V 4 bases, and 7 bases lay outside the gene matches. CDR1 and CDR2 (germline): SQVTM, ANQGSEA. The CDR3 loop spans 14 amino acids. Concerning this clone: Its antigen is unidentified.

Use of 60 Vbeta and 13 Jbeta primers characterized the PCR. Data came from immunoSEQ multiplex PCR; TCRdb stores just in-frame clones and leaves some out. The sample lists about 82,000 clones, roughly 80% seen once, with under 15% in the top ten. The sample was PBMCs. The TCR comes from a human donor in good health. The chain joins TRBV29-1 to TRBJ2-1; 11 positions agree with TRBD2. CDR3 sequence: CSVAFSGGAYEQFF. In DNA form, the CDR3 reads TGCAGCGTTGCTTTTAGCGGGGGGGCCTATGAGCAGTTCTTC.